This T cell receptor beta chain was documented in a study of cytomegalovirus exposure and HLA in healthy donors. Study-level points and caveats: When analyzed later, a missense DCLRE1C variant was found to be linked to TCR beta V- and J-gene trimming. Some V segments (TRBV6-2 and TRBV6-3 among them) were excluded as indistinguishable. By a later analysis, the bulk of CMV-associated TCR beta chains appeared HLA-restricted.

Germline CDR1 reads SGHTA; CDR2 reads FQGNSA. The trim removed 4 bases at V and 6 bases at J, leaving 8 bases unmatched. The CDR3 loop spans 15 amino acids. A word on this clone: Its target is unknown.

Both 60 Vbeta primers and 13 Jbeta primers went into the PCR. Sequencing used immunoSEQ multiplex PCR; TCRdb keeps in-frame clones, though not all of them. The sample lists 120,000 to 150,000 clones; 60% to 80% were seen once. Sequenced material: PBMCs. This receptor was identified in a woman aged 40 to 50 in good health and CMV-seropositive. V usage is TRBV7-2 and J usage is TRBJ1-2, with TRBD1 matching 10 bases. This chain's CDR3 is CASSSQTGGSDGYTF. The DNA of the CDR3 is TGTGCCAGCAGCTCGCAGACAGGGGGCTCCGATGGCTACACCTTC.